This record covers a single T cell receptor (beta chain). The antigen remains undetermined. TCRdb redid the calling of the RT-PCR reads with MiXCR, one entry per CDR3 protein. The profile shows 650,000 to 800,000 distinct CDR3 sequences, roughly 14% of them singletons. The data were obtained in a study of response to subunit inactivated influenza vaccine. The study, taken as a whole, reports: Authors suggested each seasonal influenza vaccination recruits few new T cells.

The sequence came from a man in his fifties who received an inactivated influenza vaccine. The sample in question was PBMCs from blood, obtained about 14 days before vaccination.

The CDR3 is CASSFNVGVETQYF. Here the CDR3 DNA reads TGTGCCAGCAGCTTTAATGTGGGAGTGGAGACCCAGTACTTC. This chain uses TRBV7-2 with TRBJ2-5, with TRBD2 as a possible D gene (5 bases). This CDR3 comprises 14 residues. V was clipped by 3 bases and J by 5 bases, with 13 bases between them. Germline lookup yields CDR1 SGHTA and CDR2 FQGNSA.